This T cell receptor beta chain was recorded in a study of blood T cell repertoires in COVID-19. In the study overall: Italy, Spain and the United States were the sources of the convalescent and acute COVID-19 samples. PBMCs, B-cell-depleted T cells, or T cells were the source of the cDNA or gDNA that made up the material.

Patients at the Seattle site were enrolled during active infection and followed longitudinally. As originally analysed: Reference gene primers were amplified, and this amplification served to estimate nucleated cell counts. TCRdb's table, derived via immunoSEQ multiplex PCR, lists solely in-frame clones and lacks some. That table furnishes V, J and clone size, whereas the DNA furnished D and trimming. The sample holds 250,000 to 300,000 clones; 88% are singletons and the top ten take 10%. CDR1 and CDR2 from the germline V gene are WSHSY and SAAADI. This CDR3 has 14 residues. V was pared by 8 bases and J by 4 bases, with 8 bases of the junction left unmatched.

The clonotype originates from a woman between 70 and 85 years old with COVID-19, enrolled during active disease. This sequence joins TRBV10-2 and TRBJ2-1, with 7 bases fitting TRBD2. Sequencing used peripheral blood. The CDR3 here is CASGHRGEYNEQFF. The CDR3 DNA is TGCGCCAGCGGTCACCGGGGGGAGTACAATGAGCAGTTCTTC.